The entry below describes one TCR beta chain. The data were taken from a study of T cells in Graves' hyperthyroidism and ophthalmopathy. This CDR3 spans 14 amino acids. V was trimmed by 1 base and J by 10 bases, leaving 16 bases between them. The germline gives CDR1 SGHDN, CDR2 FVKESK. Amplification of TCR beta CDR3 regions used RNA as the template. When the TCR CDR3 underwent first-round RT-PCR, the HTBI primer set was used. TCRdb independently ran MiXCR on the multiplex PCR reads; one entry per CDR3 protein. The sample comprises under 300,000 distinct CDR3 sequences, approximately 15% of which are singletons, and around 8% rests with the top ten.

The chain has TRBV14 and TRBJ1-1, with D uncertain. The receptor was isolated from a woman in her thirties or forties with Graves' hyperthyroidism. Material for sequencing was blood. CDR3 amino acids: CASSQVQLPVGAFF. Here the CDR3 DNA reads TGTGCCAGCAGCCAAGTCCAGCTCCCAGTCGGAGCTTTCTTT. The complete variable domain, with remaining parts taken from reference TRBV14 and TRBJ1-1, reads EAGVTQFPSHSVIEKGQTVTLRCDPISGHDNLYWYRRVMGKEIKFLLHFVKESKQDESGMPNNRFLAERTGGTYSTLKVQPAELEDSGVYFCASSQVQLPVGAFFGQGTRLTVV.